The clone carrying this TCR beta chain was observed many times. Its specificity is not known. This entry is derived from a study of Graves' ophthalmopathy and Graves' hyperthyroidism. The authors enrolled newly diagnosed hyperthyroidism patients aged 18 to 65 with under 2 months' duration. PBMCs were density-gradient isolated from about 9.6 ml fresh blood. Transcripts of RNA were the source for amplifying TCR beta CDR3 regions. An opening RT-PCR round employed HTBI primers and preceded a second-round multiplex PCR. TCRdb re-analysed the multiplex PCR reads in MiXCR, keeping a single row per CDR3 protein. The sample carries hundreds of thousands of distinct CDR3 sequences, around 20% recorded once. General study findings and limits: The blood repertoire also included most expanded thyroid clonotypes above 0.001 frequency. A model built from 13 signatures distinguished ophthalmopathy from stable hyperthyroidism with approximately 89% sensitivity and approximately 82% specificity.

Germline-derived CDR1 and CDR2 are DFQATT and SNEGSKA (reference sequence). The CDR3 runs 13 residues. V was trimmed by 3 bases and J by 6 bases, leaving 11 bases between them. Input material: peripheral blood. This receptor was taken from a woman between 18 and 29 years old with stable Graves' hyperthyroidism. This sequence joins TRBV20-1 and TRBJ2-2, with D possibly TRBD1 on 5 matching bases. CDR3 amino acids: CSASRIQAGELFF. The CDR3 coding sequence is TGCAGTGCTAGCCGTATACAGGCCGGGGAGCTGTTTTTT.